The 20 T cell receptor beta chains given below trace back to one sample, sequenced in a study of cytomegalovirus exposure and HLA in healthy donors. Method: immunoSEQ multiplex PCR; TCRdb's copy keeps in-frame clones and lacks some. The repertoire consists of some 120,000 clones, with roughly 86% occurring once and the leading ten covering approximately 3.5%. Sequenced: PBMCs. Receptor source: a young man in good health and CMV-seronegative.

The gene calls are TRBV9 and TRBJ2-2, with 8 bases aligning to TRBD1. J lost 0 bases, V lost 4 bases, and 8 bases had no gene match. CDR1 and CDR2 (germline): SGDLS, YYNGEE. The CDR3 is 17 residues long. The CDR3 loop reads CASSIAGGATNTGELFF. DNA for the CDR3: TGTGCCAGCAGCATTGCAGGGGGCGCAACGAACACCGGGGAGCTGTTTTTT. Filled out from reference TRBV9 and TRBJ2-2, the complete variable domain reads DSGVTQTPKHLITATGQRVTLRCSPRSGDLSVYWYQQSLDQGLQFLIQYYNGEERAKGNILERFSAQQFPDLHSELNLSSLELGDSALYFCASSIAGGATNTGELFFGEGSRLTVL.

This chain connects TRBV7-9 to TRBJ2-5, with a tentative D call TRBD1 (5 bases). This CDR3 comprises 18 residues. The germline V gene has CDR1 SEHNR and CDR2 FQNEAQ (reference sequence). V was clipped by 2 bases and J by 3 bases, with 22 bases between them. CDR3 loop: CASSLRNPPTPGKETQYF. CDR3 sequence (DNA): TGTGCCAGCAGCTTACGAAACCCCCCCACCCCAGGGAAAGAGACCCAGTACTTC.

This clone was observed at least ten times. The chain employs TRBV5-1 and TRBJ2-7, with TRBD1 identical over 7 bases. CDR3 length: 13 residues. Germline CDR1 and CDR2: SGHRS and YFSETQ. V gave up 2 bases and J gave up 5 bases; unmatched junction bases: 4. CDR3: CASSFTGVHEQYF. The DNA of the CDR3 is TGCGCCAGCAGCTTTACAGGGGTCCACGAGCAGTACTTC.

The V and J genes are TRBV7-2 and TRBJ1-2, with 7 bases aligning to TRBD1. J was trimmed by 4 bases and V by 5 bases; bases with no gene match: 7. CDR1 and CDR2 (germline): SGHTA, FQGNSA. This CDR3 has 14 residues. As DNA, the CDR3 is TGTGCCAGCAGCACCCAAGGACAGGCCTATGGCTACACCTTC. Translating it yields CASSTQGQAYGYTF.

This clone was seen only a few times. The chain couples TRBV4-3 to TRBJ1-6; 7 nucleotides agree with TRBD1. The V segment lost 0 bases and the J segment 9 bases; nucleotides outside the gene matches: 5. This CDR3 has 15 amino acids. CDR1 LGHNA and CDR2 YSLEER come from the germline V gene. The CDR3 region is CASSQDQGVGSPLHF. CDR3 bases: TGCGCCAGCAGCCAAGATCAGGGGGTGGGTTCACCCCTCCACTTT.

The V and J genes are TRBV7-6 and TRBJ2-2, with TRBD1 matching 8 bases. Germline V gene lookup returns CDR1 SGHVS and CDR2 FNYEAQ. This CDR3 contains 15 residues. With V trimmed by 2 bases and J by 4 bases, 3 bases remained unmatched. CDR3 loop: CASSLQGASTGELFF. In DNA, the CDR3 is TGTGCCAGCAGCTTACAGGGGGCGAGCACCGGGGAGCTGTTTTTT.

This clone was observed a handful of times. This chain joins TRBV6-6 and TRBJ2-7; D perhaps matches TRBD1 (5 bases). V shed 5 bases and J shed 4 bases, with 15 bases lying between them. Germline V gene lookup returns CDR1 MNHNY and CDR2 SVGAGI (reference sequence). The CDR3 has 14 residues. The CDR3 region has the DNA TGTGCCAGCAGTCTACCACGACAGTTTTACGAGCAGTACTTC. Translation gives CASSLPRQFYEQYF.

The chain employs TRBV19 and TRBJ2-2; tentative D call: TRBD1 (6 bases). This CDR3 comprises 17 residues. V was trimmed by 0 bases and J by 7 bases, leaving 18 bases between them. Germline lookup yields CDR1 LNHDA and CDR2 SQIVND (reference sequence). CDR3: CASSIDLQGSLDGELFF. DNA for the CDR3: TGTGCCAGTAGTATAGACCTACAGGGCTCCTTGGACGGGGAGCTGTTTTTT.

The chain recombines TRBV7-7 with TRBJ2-2; 9 positions match TRBD1. In germline, CDR1 is SSHAT, CDR2 FNYEAQ (reference sequence). CDR3 length: 15 amino acids. After removal of 4 bases from V and 7 bases from J, the junction contained 7 bases not matched to a gene. Written as DNA, the CDR3 is TGTGCCAGCAGCTCCAAACAGGGGGCGAACGGGGAGCTGTTTTTT. Protein sequence: CASSSKQGANGELFF. The full variable domain, with the rest looked up from reference TRBV7-7 and TRBJ2-2, is GAGVSQSPRYKVTKRGQDVTLRCDPISSHATLYWYQQALGQGPEFLTYFNYEAQPDKSGLPSDRFSAERPEGSISTLTIQRTEQRDSAMYRCASSSKQGANGELFFGEGSRLTVL.

The chain employs TRBV19 and TRBJ1-3; 7 bases map to TRBD1. V was pared by 9 bases and J by 0 bases, with 5 bases of the junction left unmatched. The CDR3 loop spans 14 amino acids. Looked up from germline, CDR1 is LNHDA and CDR2 is SQIVND (reference sequence). The CDR3 DNA follows: TGTGCCAGCCTTGGGACAGCCTCTGGAAACACCATATATTTT. Translation gives CASLGTASGNTIYF.

The chain recombines TRBV6-5 with TRBJ2-7, with 11 bases fitting TRBD2. V lost 9 bases, J lost 2 bases, and 9 bases stayed unmatched. Germline assignment: CDR1 MNHEY and CDR2 SVGAGI. The CDR3 runs 15 residues. The CDR3 spells CASSSVSGGAYEQYF. The DNA for the CDR3 is TGTGCCAGTTCCTCCGTTAGCGGGGGGGCCTACGAGCAGTACTTC.

This sequence joins TRBV7-6 and TRBJ2-5; TRBD1 is a possible D gene (6 bases). CDR1 is SGHVS and CDR2 is FNYEAQ in the germline V gene. Between the trimmed V and J ends, which lost 0 bases and 2 bases, there was a span of 10 bases. The CDR3 is 15 residues long. The CDR3, as DNA: TGTGCCAGCAGCTTAGCGACAGGTACTCAAGAGACCCAGTACTTC. Amino acid sequence: CASSLATGTQETQYF. The whole variable domain, remainder taken from reference TRBV7-6 and TRBJ2-5, is GAGVSQSPRYKVTKRGQDVALRCDPISGHVSLYWYRQALGQGPEFLTYFNYEAQQDKSGLPNDRFSAERPEGSISTLTIQRTEQRDSAMYRCASSLATGTQETQYFGPGTRLLVL.

V is TRBV7-9 and J is TRBJ2-3; no definite D call. Trimming shortened V by 5 bases and J by 2 bases, and 11 bases separated the two germline ends. CDR1 and CDR2 from the germline V gene are SEHNR and FQNEAQ (reference sequence). The CDR3 is made up of 14 amino acids. In DNA, the CDR3 is TGTGCCAGCAGCACCCCGGTCGCCACAGATACGCAGTATTTT. Amino acid sequence: CASSTPVATDTQYF.

The chain has TRBV9 and TRBJ2-5, with D perhaps matching TRBD1 (6 bases). V was pared by 1 base and J by 5 bases, with 12 bases between. In germline, CDR1 is SGDLS, CDR2 YYNGEE. The CDR3 consists of 14 residues. CDR3 amino acids: CASSVMWQGETQYF. Here the CDR3 DNA reads TGTGCCAGCAGCGTAATGTGGCAGGGGGAGACCCAGTACTTC.

CDR3 in DNA: TGCAGCGTTGAAGTCCGACAGGGGGCAAGATATGGCTACACCTTC. It translates to CSVEVRQGARYGYTF. V is TRBV29-1 and J is TRBJ1-2, with 10 bases identical to TRBD1. The germline V gene has CDR1 SQVTM and CDR2 ANQGSEA. The V and J ends lost 1 base and 5 bases, in that order; junction bases with no gene match: 7. The CDR3 has 15 amino acids. The whole variable domain, remainder taken from reference TRBV29-1 and TRBJ1-2, is SAVISQKPSRDICQRGTSLTIQCQVDSQVTMMFWYRQQPGQSLTLIATANQGSEATYESGFVIDKFPISRPNLTFSTLTVSNMSPEDSSIYLCSVEVRQGARYGYTFGSGTRLTVV.

The rearrangement uses TRBV9 and TRBJ2-1; D is possibly TRBD2 (7 bases). The germline V and J ends were trimmed by 0 bases and 12 bases, with 13 bases remaining between them. The CDR3 runs 13 residues. Germline V lookup: CDR1 SGDLS, CDR2 YYNGEE. The CDR3 region is CASSVVGGALQFF. Here the CDR3 DNA reads TGTGCCAGCAGCGTAGTTGGGGGGGCCTTGCAGTTCTTC.

This chain connects TRBV7-6 to TRBJ2-7; TRBD1 might be the D (6 bases). V dropped 5 bases and J dropped 5 bases, with 13 bases sitting between them. CDR1 is SGHVS and CDR2 is FNYEAQ in the germline V gene. The CDR3 runs to 13 residues. DNA for the CDR3: TGTGCCAGCAGCCCACAAAGGGGGAACGAGCAGTACTTC. Translated, it gives CASSPQRGNEQYF.

The V and J genes are TRBV5-1 and TRBJ1-1, with 9 bases fitting TRBD1. After removal of 3 bases from V and 0 bases from J, the junction contained 6 bases not matched to a gene. Germline assignment: CDR1 SGHRS and CDR2 YFSETQ. This CDR3 has 16 amino acids. The CDR3 region is CASSSGQGWMNTEAFF. Here the CDR3 DNA reads TGCGCCAGCAGCTCCGGACAGGGGTGGATGAACACTGAAGCTTTCTTT.

The chain employs TRBV9 and TRBJ2-7; 7 bases are shared with TRBD2. J was trimmed by 2 bases and V by 0 bases; bases with no gene match: 5. Germline V gene data show CDR1 as SGDLS and CDR2 as YYNGEE. This CDR3 comprises 15 residues. The CDR3 protein is CASSVAGGEAYEQYF. CDR3 DNA sequence: TGTGCCAGCAGCGTAGCTGGGGGGGAGGCCTACGAGCAGTACTTC.

V usage is TRBV19 and J usage is TRBJ1-1; D not resolved. The CDR3 covers 12 residues. The germline V and J ends were trimmed by 6 bases and 7 bases, with 12 bases remaining between them. The germline V gene encodes CDR1 LNHDA and CDR2 SQIVND (reference sequence). The CDR3 region is CASSLGSYEAFF. The CDR3 nucleotides are TGTGCCAGTAGCCTAGGGAGTTATGAAGCTTTCTTT.